The TCR beta chain described here comes from a study of T cells in Graves' hyperthyroidism and ophthalmopathy (dated by TCRdb to between 2018 and 2021). The study in broad terms: Peripheral blood was collected at initial diagnosis, before any treatment. A discovery cohort of roughly 100 patients, roughly 45 with Graves' ophthalmopathy and 55 to 65 with stable Graves' hyperthyroidism, was used to find distinguishing TCR V-J signatures. An independent validation cohort of about 19 hyperthyroidism patients and about 15 patients who later progressed to ophthalmopathy tested prospective prediction of ophthalmopathy. The approximately 98 discovery patients were randomly divided into training and test sets at a 7:3 ratio. Thyroid tissue and blood T-cell repertoires from six Graves' hyperthyroidism patients were also compared in the study. After sampling, hyperthyroidism patients received methimazole starting at 30 mg daily, and ophthalmopathy patients received high-dose intravenous methylprednisolone. The paper reports TCR Vbeta CDR3 sequencing of more than 120 peripheral blood samples: some 41 ophthalmopathy, around 80 hyperthyroidism and around 17 progressor patients. Findings and caveats that apply to the study as a whole: In validation, progression to ophthalmopathy was predicted by the model with about 70% sensitivity and nearly 75% specificity, a median of around 6.5 months before onset. Most expanded thyroid clonotypes (frequency above 0.001) were also detected in blood, suggesting blood repertoires may reflect thyroid immune responses. A 13 V-J signature model separated ophthalmopathy from stable hyperthyroidism, with about 90% sensitivity and about 81% specificity in cross-validation and 80%/75% in testing. Sample size was not statistically predetermined, and blinding of investigators to group allocation was not performed.

Ophthalmopathy patients had moderately to severely active disease, Clinical Activity Score of at least 3, NOSPECS grade of at least 4, and duration under 3 months. Any patient with an uncontrolled infection, another autoimmune disease, pregnancy or lactation was excluded. Diagnoses relied on clinical symptoms, serum thyroxine and TRAb, thyroid ultrasound and orbital computed tomography. PBMCs were separated from over 9 ml of fresh peripheral blood using Ficoll-Paque density gradient centrifugation. Total RNA was extracted with Trizol reagent, and quality was checked on an Agilent 2100 Bioanalyzer. This clonotype was seen repeatedly, ten times or more. The antigen it recognizes is unknown. The record has no base qualities; no much larger clone is one base away. The TCR beta CDR3 regions were amplified from the RNA transcripts. A first-round RT-PCR of the TCR CDR3 used the HTBI primer set with the Qiagen OneStep RT-PCR kit. Libraries were constructed in a second round of multiplex PCR, after which size selection and purification were performed. The libraries were sequenced on an Illumina HiSeq2000 using paired-end 100 bp reads. In the authors' own workflow: SOAPnuke was used to process the raw data, throwing out any read that contained adapters or uncalled bases, had a mean Phred below 15, or lacked an exact constant-primer or identifier match. High-quality paired reads were merged using COPE v1.2.5, and each unique nucleotide sequence was defined as a clonotype. Clonotypes were aligned to IMGT TRBV, TRBD and TRBJ reference segments using MiTCR v1.1. The analysis included only V-J combinations with a frequency above 0.0001, which together covered over 98% of the repertoires. A TCS score was defined as the ratio of F50 (clonal expansion) to E x V (chaos), with BLOSUM62-based TCRdist applied between CDR3 peptides within each V-J. Welch's t-statistics and random forest reduced 450 to 600 V-J features to about 12, which were used in a naive Bayes classifier (R e1071). The public reads were reprocessed in TCRdb via fastp at Q25 and MiXCR, keeping in-frame beta chains. A single entry per CDR3 protein holds the most common genes and DNA from its merged rows. For this entry, the V and J calls and clone size follow TCRdb and not the study's own pipeline. The sample records 300,000 to 500,000 distinct CDR3 sequences, roughly 13% of which are singletons. The ten top clones hold around 27% of the sample.

The germline V gene sets CDR1 to SQVTM and CDR2 to ANQGSEA. V is shortened by 4 bases, J by 5 bases, and the region joining them spans 15 bases. The CDR3 runs 13 amino acids, cysteine and phenylalanine included. The retained sequence is limited to the CDR3, 39 bases, with the frame set at the first base. The chain joins TRBV29-1 to TRBJ2-7, with the D gene too uncertain to name. Sequencing used blood. The sequence was obtained from a man aged 45 to 65 with Graves' ophthalmopathy. CDR3 reads: CSVVLGNGNEQYF. The nucleotides read TGCAGCGTTGTGTTAGGGAATGGGAACGAGCAGTACTTC.